The 7 T cell receptor beta chains presented below share a single source sample, sequenced in a study of T cells in Graves' hyperthyroidism and ophthalmopathy. RNA transcripts provided the source from which TCR beta CDR3 regions were amplified. Primed by the HTBI set, a first-round RT-PCR was run on the TCR CDR3. TCRdb analysed the multiplex PCR reads with MiXCR anew, one entry per CDR3 protein. This sample carries 300,000 to 450,000 distinct CDR3 sequences, approximately 18% of them seen once, and the ten largest clones take over 35%. Input material: blood. These receptors came from a man aged 18 to 35 with Graves' ophthalmopathy.

This clonotype was picked up a small number of times. The rearrangement links TRBV29-1 to TRBJ2-1; 9 positions match TRBD1. This CDR3 is 13 amino acids long. J was trimmed by 10 bases and V by 4 bases; bases with no gene match: 8. CDR1 is SQVTM and CDR2 is ANQGSEA in the germline V gene. CDR3 nucleotides: TGCAGCGTTGGAGGGACAGGGTTTAGGGAGCAGTTCTTC. Translated: CSVGGTGFREQFF.

In its sample, this clonotype was seen a few times. The chain couples TRBV2 to TRBJ1-5; D is unresolved. V lost 4 bases and J 5 bases, leaving 9 bases between the germline ends. Germline assignment: CDR1 SNHLY and CDR2 FYNNEI. The CDR3 is made up of 13 amino acids. DNA of the CDR3: TGTGCCAGCAGTGCTGGAAACTATCAGCCCCAGCATTTT. Translation: CASSAGNYQPQHF.

Concerning this clonotype: A much larger clone differs from this one at a single base, so this may be a read error. The chain couples TRBV5-6 to TRBJ2-1; 7 bases fit TRBD1. V gave up 4 bases and J gave up 5 bases; unmatched junction bases: 9. The CDR3 totals 15 residues. Germline CDR1 is SGHDT and CDR2 is YYEEEE. CDR3 sequence (DNA): TGTGCCAGCAGCCCGAGGGGGCCTCCCAACAATGAGCAGTTCTTC. It codes for CASSPRGPPNNEQFF.

This clonotype was seen at least ten times. This chain links TRBV12-5 with TRBJ2-1, with 10 bases fitting TRBD1. The germline V gene has CDR1 LGHNT and CDR2 FRNRAP. The ends lost 9 bases at V and 8 bases at J; junction bases unmatched: 7. The CDR3 is 13 amino acids. CDR3 residues: CASGGQGMDEQFF. The DNA for the CDR3 is TGTGCTAGCGGGGGACAGGGGATGGATGAGCAGTTCTTC.

This clonotype was observed at least ten times. The chain links TRBV24-1 to TRBJ1-1, with D perhaps matching TRBD1 (5 bases). The V gene lost 10 bases and the J gene lost 3 bases, with 14 bases spanning the gap. Germline values: CDR1 KGHDR, CDR2 SFDVKD. CDR3 length: 13 amino acids. The chain's CDR3 is CATSGEEDTEAFF. CDR3 nucleotide sequence: TGTGCCACTTCGGGGGAGGAAGACACTGAAGCTTTCTTT.

This clonotype came up many times. The rearrangement links TRBV3-1 to TRBJ2-3; D remains ambiguous. The germline gives CDR1 LGHDT, CDR2 YNNKEL (reference sequence). Trimming removed 2 bases at V and 3 bases at J, with 9 bases between. The CDR3 has 14 residues. CDR3 residues: CASSQMPITDTQYF. The CDR3 DNA sequence: TGTGCCAGCAGCCAAATGCCTATTACAGATACGCAGTATTTT.

This clonotype was observed at least ten times. The chain joins TRBV3-1 to TRBJ1-3; TRBD1 agrees at 10 bases. CDR1 is LGHDT and CDR2 is YNNKEL in the germline V gene (reference sequence). The CDR3 totals 15 residues. V shed 7 bases and J 2 bases; nucleotides not matched to a gene: 5. The CDR3 spells CASTRQGATGNTIYF. CDR3 nucleotide sequence: TGTGCCAGCACCCGACAGGGGGCTACTGGAAACACCATATATTTT.